The rows below give T cell receptor beta chains drawn from one sample of a study of T cells after somatic rescue of genetic block. Produced via immunoSEQ multiplex PCR; TCRdb's table is partial and in-frame only. The data contain tens of thousands of clones, more than 80% of them seen just once; the ten biggest clones take up about 1.5%. Sequenced material: peripheral blood mononuclear cells (PBMCs). The receptors come from a woman aged 18 to 35. Each CDR3 is given with its conserved first and last residue. D genes are given only for firm matches. Size tells how often a clone was seen (once, few, many) or the class of an expanded clone, and some rows leave it out.

d_gene,v_gene,j_gene,abundance,CDR3nt,CDR3aa
TRBD1,TRBV9,TRBJ1-5,.,TGTGCCAGCAGCGCGGACCACAGGGGCCAGCCCCAGCATTTT,CASSADHRGQPQHF
TRBD2,TRBV18,TRBJ2-5,.,TGTGCCAGCTCACCAGCACTAGCGGCTAATCAAGAGACCCAGTACTTC,CASSPALAANQETQYF
.,TRBV25-1,TRBJ2-7,.,TGTGCCAGCAGCGCCACTATGGGGCAGTACTTC,CASSATMGQYF
.,TRBV11-2,TRBJ1-3,once,TGTGCCAGCAGCTTATTCGGGGCTGGAAACACCATATATTTT,CASSLFGAGNTIYF
.,TRBV15,TRBJ1-1,.,TGTGCCACCAGCAGAGGAGGGGAAGGGTCGAGCACTGAAGCTTTCTTT,CATSRGGEGSSTEAFF
TRBD1,TRBV6-5,TRBJ2-1,.,TGTGCCAGCAGTTACTCGAGCGGACAGGTTATTAATGAGCAGTTCTTC,CASSYSSGQVINEQFF
.,TRBV27,TRBJ2-1,.,TGTGCCAGCAGTCTACTTCTCTCGATTAGCGGAACAAACAATGAGCAGTTCTTC,CASSLLLSISGTNNEQFF
.,TRBV30,TRBJ1-1,few,TGTGCCTGGAGTGTACGTAACACTGAAGCTTTCTTT,CAWSVRNTEAFF
TRBD1,TRBV19,TRBJ1-5,.,TGTGCCAGTAGTATCCGGGACAGGGGTCAGCCCCAGCATTTT,CASSIRDRGQPQHF
.,TRBV7-9,TRBJ2-7,.,TGTGCCAGCAGCCTGCTAGGGGGTGAGCAGTACTTC,CASSLLGGEQYF
.,TRBV6-1,TRBJ2-6,.,TGTGCCAGCAGTGAAGAGGAGTCTGGGGCCAACGTCCTGACTTTC,CASSEEESGANVLTF
.,TRBV9,TRBJ2-3,.,TGTGCCAGCAGCGCAACCGACCCGGGCCTTAAAACAGATACGCAGTATTTT,CASSATDPGLKTDTQYF
.,TRBV19,TRBJ1-1,.,TGTGCCAGTAGTCCGAGGGGCAGGGGCGGTCTTTTCTCTGCCACTGAAGCTTTCTTT,CASSPRGRGGLFSATEAFF
TRBD2,TRBV4-1,TRBJ2-1,.,TGCGCCAGCAGCCACCCCCGAGGACTAGCAAGGGAAGGTGAGCAGTTCTTC,CASSHPRGLAREGEQFF
.,TRBV7-9,TRBJ2-7,.,TGTGCCAGCAGCCTGGGGGGCCACTACGAGCAGTACTTC,CASSLGGHYEQYF
TRBD1,TRBV6-5,TRBJ1-1,.,TGTGCCAGCACCCCATGGGACAGGCTCGGTGAAGCTTTCTTT,CASTPWDRLGEAFF
.,TRBV19,TRBJ1-1,.,TGTGCCAGTAGTATCTACAGGAAGAACACTGAAGCTTTCTTT,CASSIYRKNTEAFF
TRBD2,TRBV5-4,TRBJ2-7,once,TGTGCCAGCAGCTTGGATCTGACTAGCTTCGACGAGCAGTACTTC,CASSLDLTSFDEQYF
.,TRBV11-2,TRBJ1-1,.,TGTGCCAGCAGCGAAGGTATGGCGAGCACTGAAGCTTTCTTT,CASSEGMASTEAFF
TRBD2,TRBV5-1,TRBJ2-7,.,TGCGCCAGCAGCCCGCTAAGCGGGAGGCCCCCTTCCTACGAGCAGTACTTC,CASSPLSGRPPSYEQYF
TRBD2,TRBV9,TRBJ2-5,once,TGTGCCAGCAGCGTAGAGGCGGAGCGGGAGAGGGTGGAGACCCAGTACTTC,CASSVEAERERVETQYF
.,TRBV28,TRBJ1-1,.,TGTGCCAGCAGGGGGAAACCTGAAGCTTTCTTT,CASRGKPEAFF
.,TRBV5-4,TRBJ2-1,.,TGTGCCAGCAGCTTGGGCCCCTTGAGTGGGCGGGTCCATGAGCAGTTCTTC,CASSLGPLSGRVHEQFF
.,TRBV4-1,TRBJ1-2,.,TGCGCCAGCAGCCCGCAGGGAAATGGCTACACCTTC,CASSPQGNGYTF
TRBD1,TRBV5-4,TRBJ2-7,.,TGTGCCAGCAGCGCTAGGACAGGGTCTTGGGTCTCCGAGCAGTACTTC,CASSARTGSWVSEQYF
.,TRBV9,TRBJ1-2,.,TGTGCCAGCAGCGCACCCCCGGGCACCAGAAACTATGGCTACACCTTC,CASSAPPGTRNYGYTF
.,TRBV9,TRBJ2-4,.,TGTGCCAGCAGCAACGGACAGACAGTAGCCAAAAACATTCAGTACTTC,CASSNGQTVAKNIQYF
.,TRBV6-5,TRBJ1-1,.,TGTGCCAGCAGTCCAAGGGGGTTATATGAAGCTTTCTTT,CASSPRGLYEAFF
.,TRBV5-1,TRBJ2-3,.,TGCGCCAGCAGCTTGGCCACAGATACGCAGTATTTT,CASSLATDTQYF
TRBD1,TRBV18,TRBJ1-5,few,TGTGCCAGCTCCCAGGACAGGGACAATCAGCCCCAGCATTTT,CASSQDRDNQPQHF
.,TRBV6-1,TRBJ1-2,.,TGTGCCAGCAGTGCTCGAGGTCAGGGGTATGGCTACACCTTC,CASSARGQGYGYTF
.,TRBV11-2,TRBJ1-3,.,TGTGCCAGCAGCTTTTTCTCATCCTCTGGAAACACCATATATTTT,CASSFFSSSGNTIYF
.,TRBV18,TRBJ2-7,.,TGTGCCAGCTCACCTGTAGCAGGGGAGGCCTACGAGCAGTACTTC,CASSPVAGEAYEQYF
.,TRBV6-1,TRBJ2-7,.,TGTGCCAGCAGTGACGGGTTAGAGCAGTACTTC,CASSDGLEQYF
.,TRBV15,TRBJ2-7,.,TGTGCCACGTCCCCGGGGATAATCTCCTACGAGCAGTACTTC,CATSPGIISYEQYF
TRBD1,TRBV27,TRBJ2-7,.,TGTGCCAGCAACACCCGCAGACAGGGTTCCTACGAGCAGTACTTC,CASNTRRQGSYEQYF
TRBD1,TRBV6-5,TRBJ2-7,.,TGTGCCAGCAGTTACTACAGGGGGTCCGACGAGCAGTACTTC,CASSYYRGSDEQYF
.,TRBV2,TRBJ1-5,.,TGTGCCAGCAGTGACCGGGTCGGGAGCAATCAGCCCCAGCATTTT,CASSDRVGSNQPQHF
TRBD2,TRBV2,TRBJ2-4,.,TGTGCCAGCAGGCGGGGGGCGGGCCTAGCCAAAAACATTCAGTACTTC,CASRRGAGLAKNIQYF
.,TRBV5-1,TRBJ2-5,.,TGCGCCAGCAGCTTGGGCCTAGCGAGTGAGACCCAGTACTTC,CASSLGLASETQYF
.,TRBV6-4,TRBJ1-1,few,TGTGCCAGCAGTGACCGACAGAACACTGAAGCTTTCTTT,CASSDRQNTEAFF
TRBD2,TRBV30,TRBJ2-2,.,TGTGCCTGGAGTACCTGGCCGGGACTAGCGGGAGGGCCGGGCACCGGGGAGCTGTTTTTT,CAWSTWPGLAGGPGTGELFF
.,TRBV19,TRBJ2-5,.,TGTGCCAGTAGTATTGGGGCAGGCTCTGGGGAGACCCAGTACTTC,CASSIGAGSGETQYF
.,TRBV6-5,TRBJ2-3,.,TGTGCCAGCAACAGGGGCACAGATACGCAGTATTTT,CASNRGTDTQYF
.,TRBV27,TRBJ2-1,.,TGTGCCAGCACTCCTTATGGCGGAGGGAGCAATGAGCAGTTCTTC,CASTPYGGGSNEQFF
.,TRBV7-2,TRBJ2-1,.,TGTGCCAGCAGCCCCCTTTACAATGAGCAGTTCTTC,CASSPLYNEQFF
.,TRBV30,TRBJ1-1,.,TGTGCCTGGAGTGAACTACGGACTGAAGCTTTCTTT,CAWSELRTEAFF
.,TRBV11-1,TRBJ2-3,.,TGTGCCAGCAGCCTAAGGAGGGTTGGAAACACAGATACGCAGTATTTT,CASSLRRVGNTDTQYF
TRBD2,TRBV18,TRBJ2-1,.,TGTGCCAGCTCACCGACTAGCGGGAGCTCCTACAATGAGCAGTTCTTC,CASSPTSGSSYNEQFF
TRBD1,TRBV5-1,TRBJ2-2,.,TGCGCCAGCAGCTTGACCGGGACAGTTGGCACCGGGGAGCTGTTTTTT,CASSLTGTVGTGELFF
.,TRBV28,TRBJ1-2,.,TGTGCCAGCAGTACCCGACAGGTTGCGCACTATGGCTACACCTTC,CASSTRQVAHYGYTF
.,TRBV5-4,TRBJ1-3,.,TGTGCCAGCAGCTTGGGTGGCCTCGGAAACACCATATATTTT,CASSLGGLGNTIYF